These 30 T cell receptor beta chains came from one sample sequenced in a study of T cells in Graves' hyperthyroidism and ophthalmopathy. Amplified TCR beta CDR3 regions derived from RNA transcripts. Using the HTBI primer set, a first-round RT-PCR was run on the TCR CDR3. Each CDR3 protein gets one entry after TCRdb re-called the multiplex PCR reads with MiXCR. The sample lists 700,000 or so distinct CDR3 sequences; 16% were seen once. Sequenced material: blood. The receptors derive from a young man with Graves' hyperthyroidism.

This clonotype turned up a few times. This rearrangement joins TRBV18 to TRBJ1-1; no definite D call. CDR3 length equals 15 residues. Deletions cut 3 bases from V and 0 bases from J, with 11 bases between. Germline values: CDR1 KGHSH, CDR2 LQKENI. In DNA, the CDR3 is TGTGCCAGCTCACCTCTACAAGGAATGAACACTGAAGCTTTCTTT. Its translation is CASSPLQGMNTEAFF.

This clonotype has more than one count but fewer than ten. V and J are TRBV6-1 and TRBJ2-2; 10 positions match TRBD1. The CDR3 is 16 residues long. V lost 5 bases and J lost 7; bases outside the gene matches: 10. Germline CDR1 reads MNHNS; CDR2 reads SASEGT. This CDR3 reads CASSPMTGGVGGELFF. The CDR3 nucleotides read TGTGCCAGCAGTCCCATGACAGGGGGCGTAGGCGGGGAGCTGTTTTTT.

The sample holds many counts of this clonotype. The chain couples TRBV6-1 to TRBJ1-2; no definite D call. This CDR3 comprises 11 residues. V dropped 7 bases and J dropped 7 bases, with 10 bases sitting between them. The germline CDR1 and CDR2 sequences are MNHNS and SASEGT. The CDR3: CASNLSGGYTF. CDR3 DNA: TGTGCCAGCAACCTCTCTGGTGGCTACACCTTC.

In its sample, this clonotype was seen many times. The chain is built from TRBV20-1 and TRBJ2-7; 12 nucleotides align to TRBD2. Germline CDR1 DFQATT, CDR2 SNEGSKA (reference sequence). Trimming at V came to 6 bases and at J to 2 bases, leaving 5 bases not matched to a gene. The CDR3 consists of 14 residues. Written as DNA, the CDR3 is TGCAGTGCGGTGACTAGCGGGAGACCCTACGAGCAGTACTTC. Protein product: CSAVTSGRPYEQYF.

The genes are TRBV20-1 and TRBJ2-7; 7 nucleotides align to TRBD2. Trimming cost V 6 bases and J 0 bases; bases outside gene matches: 5. CDR3 length: 13 amino acids. From germline, CDR1 is DFQATT and CDR2 SNEGSKA (reference sequence). CDR3 protein: CSACAGVSYEQYF. The CDR3 DNA is TGCAGTGCATGCGCGGGGGTCTCCTACGAGCAGTACTTC.

A few counts support this clonotype. CDR3 amino acids: CSGTPGMNTEAFF. For the CDR3, the DNA is TGCAGCGGGACTCCGGGGATGAACACTGAAGCTTTCTTT. This rearrangement joins TRBV29-1 to TRBJ1-1; no definite D call. The germline V gene has CDR1 SQVTM and CDR2 ANQGSEA. The ends were cut back, 7 bases at V and 0 bases at J, with 12 bases in the middle. The CDR3 has 13 residues.

This clonotype was observed at least ten times. The V and J genes are TRBV7-2 and TRBJ2-5, with a weak D call TRBD1 (6 bases). The V gene's germline CDR1 is SGHTA and CDR2 FQGNSA. V was pared by 5 bases and J by 2 bases, with 12 bases between. This CDR3 spans 14 amino acids. CDR3 loop: CASSPGTPQETQYF. In DNA form, the CDR3 reads TGTGCCAGCAGCCCTGGGACACCGCAAGAGACCCAGTACTTC.

The chain combines TRBV5-1 with TRBJ1-3, with D possibly being TRBD1 (5 bases). The CDR3 length is 14 residues. From germline, CDR1 is SGHRS and CDR2 YFSETQ. With 0 bases removed from V and 1 base from J, the gap between germline ends came to 5 bases. The CDR3 protein is CASSLDRSGNTIYF. CDR3 nucleotide sequence: TGCGCCAGCAGCTTGGACAGGTCTGGAAACACCATATATTTT.

This clonotype was counted between two and nine times. The chain has TRBV6-1 and TRBJ2-7; D is ambiguous. Germline CDR1 MNHNS, CDR2 SASEGT. V shed 5 bases and J shed 1 base, with 12 bases lying between them. This CDR3 contains 14 residues. The CDR3 DNA is TGTGCCAGCAGTCTACCGGCAGAATCCTACGAGCAGTACTTC. Translated, it gives CASSLPAESYEQYF.

V gene TRBV30 combines with J gene TRBJ2-2; no reliable D call. This CDR3 has 12 amino acids. V was clipped by 2 bases and J by 4 bases, with 5 bases between them. Per germline, CDR1 GTSNPN and CDR2 SVGIG (reference sequence). The CDR3: CAWSSATGELFF. The CDR3, as DNA: TGTGCCTGGAGTTCGGCCACCGGGGAGCTGTTTTTT.

This clonotype was recorded at least ten times. This chain uses TRBV20-1 with TRBJ2-1, with 10 bases matching TRBD2. The germline CDR1 and CDR2 sequences are DFQATT and SNEGSKA (reference sequence). The junction had 12 bases not matched to a gene; V was cut back by 1 base and J by 9 bases. The CDR3 sequence is 16 residues long. DNA for the CDR3: TGCAGTGCTAGAGGAGGGACTAGCGTGGATTTAGTTGAGCAGTTCTTC. This encodes CSARGGTSVDLVEQFF.

The chain joins TRBV20-1 to TRBJ2-7, with 8 positions matching TRBD2. In germline, CDR1 is DFQATT, CDR2 SNEGSKA (reference sequence). The CDR3 consists of 14 residues. V lost 5 bases to trimming and J lost 0 bases; unmatched junction nucleotides: 6. The CDR3 here is CSAAPGTSSYEQYF. The CDR3 bases are TGCAGTGCTGCCCCCGGGACTAGCTCCTACGAGCAGTACTTC.

This clonotype was seen ten or more times. J is TRBJ2-5 and V is TRBV12-3 or TRBV12-4, with 8 bases that match TRBD2. J lost 4 bases, V lost 5 bases, and 12 bases had no gene match. This CDR3 is built from 16 residues. The CDR3 spells CASSPGASGSAETQYF. The CDR3 DNA reads as TGTGCCAGCAGTCCCGGGGCGAGCGGGAGTGCAGAGACCCAGTACTTC.

This clonotype showed up many times. The chain carries TRBV7-3 and TRBJ1-2; TRBD1 is a possible D gene (6 bases). Per the germline V gene, CDR1 is SGHTA and CDR2 is FQGTGA. V was clipped by 5 bases and J by 4 bases, with 11 bases between them. The CDR3 is 13 residues long. Written as DNA, the CDR3 is TGTGCCAGCAGCCAAGGGGGGTTCTATGGCTACACCTTC. It codes for CASSQGGFYGYTF.

This clonotype was seen ten or more times. This chain connects TRBV18 to TRBJ2-7; maybe TRBD2 (6 bases). This CDR3 is 13 amino acids long. CDR1 is KGHSH and CDR2 is LQKENI in the germline V gene. V was clipped by 8 bases and J by 3 bases, with 14 bases between them. DNA for the CDR3: TGTGCCAGCGCTCCGGGGGTAGGCTACGAGCAGTACTTC. Amino acid sequence: CASAPGVGYEQYF.

The V gene is TRBV27, the J gene TRBJ2-7; 14 bases agree with TRBD2. Trimming at V came to 6 bases and at J to 11 bases, leaving 9 bases not matched to a gene. There are 14 residues in the CDR3. Germline lookup yields CDR1 MNHEY and CDR2 SMNVEV (reference sequence). CDR3 nucleotide sequence: TGTGCCAGCAGCGAATCCGGGACTAGCGGGAGAGAGTACTTC. Translation gives CASSESGTSGREYF.

The sample holds many counts of this clonotype. The chain uses TRBV7-2 and TRBJ2-1, with 10 nucleotides matching TRBD1. In germline, CDR1 is SGHTA, CDR2 FQGNSA. The length of the CDR3 is 14 residues. V lost 3 bases and J lost 7; bases outside the gene matches: 3. The CDR3 nucleotides read TGTGCCAGCAGCTTTAGGACAGGGGGAAATGAGCAGTTCTTC. Protein: CASSFRTGGNEQFF.

This clonotype was counted at least ten times. CDR3 residues: CSASSGGGEQFF. As DNA, the CDR3 is TGCAGTGCTTCGAGCGGGGGGGGAGAGCAGTTCTTC. This chain connects TRBV20-1 to TRBJ2-1, with 10 positions matching TRBD2. Germline assignment: CDR1 DFQATT and CDR2 SNEGSKA (reference sequence). Trimming took 5 bases from V and 10 from J; bases not matched to a gene: 5. The CDR3 length is 12 residues.

This clonotype was picked up a small number of times. The chain combines TRBV15 with TRBJ2-5, with a possible D match to TRBD1 (5 bases). V was trimmed by 3 bases and J by 4 bases, leaving 9 bases between them. This CDR3 region has 13 residues. The V gene's germline CDR1 is LNHNV and CDR2 YYDKDF (reference sequence). The CDR3 DNA is TGTGCCACCAGCAGGGACAAAGGAGAGACCCAGTACTTC. This gives the protein CATSRDKGETQYF.

The rearrangement uses TRBV18 and TRBJ2-1; D not certain. The CDR3 length is 11 residues. V was shortened by 6 bases and J by 7 bases, with 7 bases between the two germline ends. In germline, CDR1 is KGHSH, CDR2 LQKENI. DNA of the CDR3: TGTGCCAGCTCTAATCTAAATGAGCAGTTCTTC. Its protein product is CASSNLNEQFF. Based on the CDR3 plus reference TRBV18 and TRBJ2-1, the full variable domain is NAGVMQNPRHLVRRRGQEARLRCSPMKGHSHVYWYRQLPEEGLKFMVYLQKENIIDESGMPKERFSAEFPKEGPSILRIQQVVRGDSAAYFCASSNLNEQFFGPGTRLTVL.

This chain uses TRBV12-3 or TRBV12-4 with TRBJ2-7; 8 bases line up with TRBD1. Germline trimming cut 4 bases from V and 9 bases from J; bases unmatched to any gene: 14. The CDR3 runs to 15 residues. The chain's CDR3 is CASSWGQVNFYVQYF. CDR3 DNA sequence: TGTGCCAGCAGTTGGGGACAGGTCAATTTTTATGTGCAGTACTTC.

The chain is built from TRBV5-6 and TRBJ1-2, with 9 bases identical to TRBD1. Germline CDR1 and CDR2: SGHDT and YYEEEE. There are 15 residues in the CDR3. V lost 7 bases, J lost 2 bases, and 9 bases stayed unmatched. The CDR3 region is CASFIQGASNYGYTF. CDR3 DNA: TGTGCCAGCTTTATACAGGGGGCGAGCAACTATGGCTACACCTTC.

This chain joins TRBV6-5 and TRBJ1-5, with D hard to call. V gave up 2 bases and J gave up 6 bases, with 11 bases separating them. The length of the CDR3 is 14 residues. CDR1 is MNHEY and CDR2 is SVGAGI in the germline V gene. The CDR3 DNA is TGTGCCAGCAGTTACATCCGTTTGTTTCAGCCCCAGCATTTT. It specifies CASSYIRLFQPQHF.

This clonotype was observed a few times. The chain links TRBV6-1 to TRBJ2-2; D ambiguous. Trimming stripped 6 bases from V and 2 bases from J, with 10 bases between. This CDR3 spans 14 amino acids. CDR1 and CDR2 from the germline V gene are MNHNS and SASEGT. CDR3 loop: CASSAMRNTGELFF. CDR3 DNA: TGTGCCAGCAGCGCCATGAGAAACACCGGGGAGCTGTTTTTT.

This clonotype appeared a few times. V gene TRBV20-1 combines with J gene TRBJ2-5, with 7 bases lining up with TRBD1. The CDR3 consists of 14 residues. V lost 4 bases, J lost 5 bases, and 10 bases stayed unmatched. Germline V gene lookup returns CDR1 DFQATT and CDR2 SNEGSKA (reference sequence). Here the CDR3 DNA reads TGCAGTGCTATATCCGGGACAGTGACGGAGACCCAGTACTTC. Protein product: CSAISGTVTETQYF.

Only a few counts were recorded for this clonotype. V and J are TRBV12-3 or TRBV12-4 and TRBJ1-5; D is perhaps TRBD1 (5 bases). The CDR3 contains 16 residues. V lost 4 bases and J lost 2, with 15 bases in between. CDR3 DNA: TGTGCCAGCAGTTCCAGGGTGGTCGCGGGCAATCAGCCCCAGCATTTT. Translation: CASSSRVVAGNQPQHF.

With respect to this clonotype: A much bigger clone sits one base away, suggesting this may be a read error. V and J are TRBV28 and TRBJ2-5; D is unresolved. CDR1 and CDR2 (germline): MDHEN, SYDVKM. This CDR3 has 13 residues. The CDR3: CASSLRFQEAQYF. CDR3 bases: TGTGCCAGCAGTTTGCGGTTCCAAGAGGCCCAGTACTTC.

V is TRBV20-1 and J is TRBJ2-7, with 13 bases that match TRBD2. The J segment lost 6 bases and the V segment lost 1 base, leaving 6 bases of the junction unmatched. The CDR3 extends over 15 amino acids. Germline V CDR1 and CDR2: DFQATT, SNEGSKA (reference sequence). For the CDR3, the DNA is TGCAGTGCTAGAGGCAGGACTAGCGGGAGCCCCGAGCAGTACTTC. Amino acid sequence: CSARGRTSGSPEQYF.

The chain links TRBV15 to TRBJ2-7; 10 nucleotides match TRBD2. Germline CDR1 LNHNV, CDR2 YYDKDF (reference sequence). The CDR3 is made up of 14 amino acids. V dropped 6 bases and J dropped 3; count of bases not matched to a gene: 5. The CDR3 reads CATSLAGALYEQYF. For the CDR3, the DNA is TGTGCCACCAGTCTAGCGGGAGCTCTCTACGAGCAGTACTTC.

This clonotype was counted many times. The genes are TRBV12-3 or TRBV12-4 and TRBJ1-2; D might be TRBD1 (6 bases). The CDR3 extends over 13 amino acids. Between the trimmed V and J ends, which lost 6 bases and 8 bases, there was a span of 16 bases. CDR3 in amino acids: CASSRGGAEGYTF. CDR3 coding DNA: TGTGCCAGCAGCAGAGGGGGGGCAGAAGGCTACACCTTC.